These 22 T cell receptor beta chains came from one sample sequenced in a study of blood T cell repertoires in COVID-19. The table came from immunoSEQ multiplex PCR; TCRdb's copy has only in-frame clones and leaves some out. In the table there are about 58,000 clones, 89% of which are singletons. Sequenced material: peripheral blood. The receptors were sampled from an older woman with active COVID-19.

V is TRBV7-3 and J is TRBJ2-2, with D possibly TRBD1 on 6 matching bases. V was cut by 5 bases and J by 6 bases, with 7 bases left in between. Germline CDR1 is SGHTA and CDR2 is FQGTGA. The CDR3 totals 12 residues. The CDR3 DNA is TGTGCCAGCAGCCGGACAGCCGGGGAGCTGTTTTTT. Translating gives CASSRTAGELFF.

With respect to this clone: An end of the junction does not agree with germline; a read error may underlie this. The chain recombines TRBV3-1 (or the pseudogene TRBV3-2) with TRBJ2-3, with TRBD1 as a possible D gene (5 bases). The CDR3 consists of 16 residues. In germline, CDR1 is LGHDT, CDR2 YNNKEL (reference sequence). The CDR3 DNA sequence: TGTGCCAGCAGCCAAGCTCCCCTAGGCCCCACAGGTACGCAGTATTTT. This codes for CASSQAPLGPTGTQYF.

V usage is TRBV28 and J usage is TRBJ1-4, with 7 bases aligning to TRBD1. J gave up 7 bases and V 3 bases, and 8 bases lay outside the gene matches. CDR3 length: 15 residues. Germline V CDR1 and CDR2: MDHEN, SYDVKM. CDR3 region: CASSLEAGGSEKLFF. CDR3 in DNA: TGTGCCAGCAGTTTGGAGGCAGGGGGAAGTGAAAAACTGTTTTTT.

As DNA, the CDR3 is TGTGCCAGCAGCCAAGATATCAGGAGGGAGGCTAACTATGGCTACACCTTC. Its protein is CASSQDIRREANYGYTF. The rearrangement links TRBV14 to TRBJ1-2; D gene unclear. This CDR3 contains 17 residues. Germline CDR1 and CDR2: SGHDN and FVKESK. V shed 0 bases and J shed 0 bases, with 14 bases lying between them.

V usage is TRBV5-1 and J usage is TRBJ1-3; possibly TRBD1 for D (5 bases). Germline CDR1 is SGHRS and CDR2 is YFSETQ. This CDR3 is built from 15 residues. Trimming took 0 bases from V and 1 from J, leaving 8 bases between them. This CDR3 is CASSLVGESGNTIYF. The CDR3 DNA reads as TGCGCCAGCAGCTTGGTAGGGGAATCTGGAAACACCATATATTTT.

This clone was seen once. The CDR3 region is CATNTGASYNEQFF. In DNA form, the CDR3 reads TGTGCCACCAATACAGGGGCTTCCTACAATGAGCAGTTCTTC. The J gene is TRBJ2-1, the V gene TRBV6-5; 7 bases fit TRBD1. The J segment lost 1 base and the V segment lost 10 bases, leaving 7 bases of the junction unmatched. Germline V gives CDR1 MNHEY, CDR2 SVGAGI. This CDR3 is built from 14 residues.

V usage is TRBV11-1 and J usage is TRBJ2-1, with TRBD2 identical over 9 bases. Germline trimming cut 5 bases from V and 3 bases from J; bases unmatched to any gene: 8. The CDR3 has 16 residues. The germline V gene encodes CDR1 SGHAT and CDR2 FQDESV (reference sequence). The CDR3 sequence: CASSPTPRGGYNEQFF. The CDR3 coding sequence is TGTGCCAGCAGCCCCACTCCGCGGGGGGGCTACAATGAGCAGTTCTTC. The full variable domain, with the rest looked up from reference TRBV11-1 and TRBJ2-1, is EAEVAQSPRYKITEKSQAVAFWCDPISGHATLYWYRQILGQGPELLVQFQDESVVDDSQLPKDRFSAERLKGVDSTLKIQPAELGDSAMYLCASSPTPRGGYNEQFFGPGTRLTVL.

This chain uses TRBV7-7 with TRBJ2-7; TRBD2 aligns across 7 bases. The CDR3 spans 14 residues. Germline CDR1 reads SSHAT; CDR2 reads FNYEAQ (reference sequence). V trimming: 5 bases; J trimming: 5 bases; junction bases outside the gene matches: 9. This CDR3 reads CASSAGAGRNEQYF. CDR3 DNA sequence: TGTGCCAGCAGCGCCGGAGCGGGGCGCAACGAGCAGTACTTC.

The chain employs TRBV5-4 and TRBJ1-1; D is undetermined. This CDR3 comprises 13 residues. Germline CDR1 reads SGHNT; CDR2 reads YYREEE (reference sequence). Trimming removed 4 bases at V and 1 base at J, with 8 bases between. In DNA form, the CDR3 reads TGTGCCAGCAGCCCTGCACAGAACACTGAAGCTTTCTTT. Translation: CASSPAQNTEAFF.

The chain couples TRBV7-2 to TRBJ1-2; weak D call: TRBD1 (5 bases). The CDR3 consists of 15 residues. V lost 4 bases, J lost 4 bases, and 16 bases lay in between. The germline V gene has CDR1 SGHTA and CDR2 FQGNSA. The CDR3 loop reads CASSYTGSGSYGYTF. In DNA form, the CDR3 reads TGTGCCAGCAGCTATACAGGCTCCGGGAGCTATGGCTACACCTTC. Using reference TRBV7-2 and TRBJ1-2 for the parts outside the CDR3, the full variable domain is GAGVSQSPSNKVTEKGKDVELRCDPISGHTALYWYRQSLGQGLEFLIYFQGNSAPDKSGLPSDRFSAERTGGSVSTLTIQRTQQEDSAVYLCASSYTGSGSYGYTFGSGTRLTVV.

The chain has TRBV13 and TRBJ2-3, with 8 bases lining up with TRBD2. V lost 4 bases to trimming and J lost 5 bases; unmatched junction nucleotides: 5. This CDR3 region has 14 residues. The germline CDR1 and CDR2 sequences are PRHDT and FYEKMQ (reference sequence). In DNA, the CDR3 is TGTGCCAGCAGCTCGCGGGGGGCCGGAGATACGCAGTATTTT. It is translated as CASSSRGAGDTQYF.

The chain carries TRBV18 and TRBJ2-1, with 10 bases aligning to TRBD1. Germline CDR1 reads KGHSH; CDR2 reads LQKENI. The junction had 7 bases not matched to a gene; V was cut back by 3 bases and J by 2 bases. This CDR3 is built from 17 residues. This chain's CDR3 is CASSPPTGTGAYNEQFF. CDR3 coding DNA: TGTGCCAGCTCACCTCCTACCGGGACAGGGGCCTACAATGAGCAGTTCTTC. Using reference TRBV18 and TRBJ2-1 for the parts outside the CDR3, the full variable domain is NAGVMQNPRHLVRRRGQEARLRCSPMKGHSHVYWYRQLPEEGLKFMVYLQKENIIDESGMPKERFSAEFPKEGPSILRIQQVVRGDSAAYFCASSPPTGTGAYNEQFFGPGTRLTVL.

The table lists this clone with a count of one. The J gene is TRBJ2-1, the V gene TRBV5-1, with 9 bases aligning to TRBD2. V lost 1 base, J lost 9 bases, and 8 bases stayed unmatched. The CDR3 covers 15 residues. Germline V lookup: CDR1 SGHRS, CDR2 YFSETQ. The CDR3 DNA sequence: TGCGCCAGCAGCTTGACGTCTAGCGGGGTGGGTGAGCAGTTCTTC. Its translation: CASSLTSSGVGEQFF.

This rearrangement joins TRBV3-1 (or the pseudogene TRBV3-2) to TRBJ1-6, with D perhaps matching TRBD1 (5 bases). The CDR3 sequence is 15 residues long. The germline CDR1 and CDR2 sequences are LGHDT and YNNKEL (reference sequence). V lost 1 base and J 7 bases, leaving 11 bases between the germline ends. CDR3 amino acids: CASSQVGQPNSPLHF. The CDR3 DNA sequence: TGTGCCAGCAGCCAAGTGGGGCAGCCCAATTCACCCCTCCACTTT.

CDR3 bases: TGTGCCAGCAGTGAAGCGGGACAGGGGTTTGCTACGCAGTATTTT. Translated, it gives CASSEAGQGFATQYF. V is TRBV6-1 and J is TRBJ2-3; 10 bases are shared with TRBD1. V shed 0 bases and J 8 bases; nucleotides not matched to a gene: 5. There are 15 residues in the CDR3. CDR1 is MNHNS and CDR2 is SASEGT in the germline V gene.

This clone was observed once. This chain's CDR3 is CASSEAGGPTGELFF. CDR3 in DNA: TGTGCCAGCAGTGAGGCCGGAGGGCCGACCGGGGAGCTGTTTTTT. V gene TRBV6-1 combines with J gene TRBJ2-2, with TRBD2 as a possible D gene (6 bases). This CDR3 is 15 amino acids long. Trimming took off 3 bases at V and 5 bases at J, with 13 bases between the two ends. CDR1 and CDR2 from the germline V gene are MNHNS and SASEGT.

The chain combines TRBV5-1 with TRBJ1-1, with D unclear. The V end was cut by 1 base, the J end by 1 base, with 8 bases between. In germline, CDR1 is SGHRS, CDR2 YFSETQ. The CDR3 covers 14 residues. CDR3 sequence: CASSLQARNTEAFF. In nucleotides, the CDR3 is TGCGCCAGCAGCTTGCAAGCTAGGAACACTGAAGCTTTCTTT.

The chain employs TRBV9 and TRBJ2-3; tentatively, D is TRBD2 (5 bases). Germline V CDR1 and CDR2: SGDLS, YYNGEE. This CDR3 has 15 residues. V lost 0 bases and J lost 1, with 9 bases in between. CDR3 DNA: TGTGCCAGCAGCGTAGAACTAGTGGGCACAGATACGCAGTATTTT. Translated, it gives CASSVELVGTDTQYF.

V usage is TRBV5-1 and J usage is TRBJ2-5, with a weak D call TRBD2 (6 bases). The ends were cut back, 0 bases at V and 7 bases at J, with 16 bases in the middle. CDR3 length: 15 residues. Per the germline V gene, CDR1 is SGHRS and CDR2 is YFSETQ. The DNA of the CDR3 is TGCGCCAGCAGCTTGGAGCGTGGTCAGGAGGGGACCCAGTACTTC. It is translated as CASSLERGQEGTQYF.

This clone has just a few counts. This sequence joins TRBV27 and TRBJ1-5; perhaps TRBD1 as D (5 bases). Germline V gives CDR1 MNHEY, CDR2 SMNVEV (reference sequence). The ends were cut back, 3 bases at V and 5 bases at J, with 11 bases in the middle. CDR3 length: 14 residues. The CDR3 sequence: CASSLGTWDQPQHF. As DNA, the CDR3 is TGTGCCAGCAGTTTGGGGACTTGGGATCAGCCCCAGCATTTT.

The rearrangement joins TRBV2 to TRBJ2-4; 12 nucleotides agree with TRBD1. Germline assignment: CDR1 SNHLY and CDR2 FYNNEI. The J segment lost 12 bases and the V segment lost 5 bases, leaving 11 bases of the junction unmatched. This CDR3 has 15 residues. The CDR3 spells CASSPPGQGAFNQYF. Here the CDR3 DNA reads TGTGCCAGCAGTCCGCCGGGACAGGGGGCGTTTAATCAGTACTTC.

Here the CDR3 reads CASSLGRGWYEQYF. CDR3 nucleotides: TGTGCCAGCAGCTTGGGAAGGGGATGGTACGAGCAGTACTTC. The V and J genes are TRBV11-3 and TRBJ2-7; D may be TRBD1 (5 bases). The CDR3 runs to 14 residues. Trimming cost V 3 bases and J 4 bases, with 13 bases left between them. Germline-derived CDR1 and CDR2 are SGHNT and YENEEA.